These 3 T cell receptor beta chains originate from one sample sequenced in a study of shared clonotypes between healthy human individuals. TCRdb's copy holds only in-frame clones and misses some; the assay was immunoSEQ multiplex PCR. The table shows just over 2,000,000 clones, with 85% to 95% occurring only once. Sequencing input: naive CD4+ T cells sorted from blood. Subset specified: CD45RA+ positively selected. These receptors were taken from a man aged 18 to 35 in good health.

This chain uses TRBV5-1 with TRBJ2-3; the D is unclear. CDR1 is SGHRS and CDR2 is YFSETQ in the germline V gene. CDR3 length: 14 residues. V lost 0 bases and J 2 bases, leaving 7 bases between the germline ends. In nucleotides, the CDR3 is TGCGCCAGCAGCTTGGGGTTAATCACAGATACGCAGTATTTT. Protein: CASSLGLITDTQYF.

In regard to this clone: Within the sample, other DNA sequences also encode this same CDR3. The chain is built from TRBV5-1 and TRBJ2-3; tentative D call: TRBD2 (5 bases). This CDR3 contains 13 residues. Trimming removed 0 bases at V and 4 bases at J, with 6 bases between. Germline V gene data show CDR1 as SGHRS and CDR2 as YFSETQ. The CDR3 region has the DNA TGCGCCAGCAGCTTGGAGGGAGCAGATACGCAGTATTTT. Encoded protein: CASSLEGADTQYF.

The chain combines TRBV5-4 with TRBJ2-2; 7 nucleotides line up with TRBD1. V trimming: 4 bases; J trimming: 3 bases; junction bases outside the gene matches: 3. The length of the CDR3 is 14 residues. Germline CDR1 SGHNT, CDR2 YYREEE (reference sequence). CDR3 DNA: TGTGCCAGCAGCACAACAGGGGACACCGGGGAGCTGTTTTTT. This codes for CASSTTGDTGELFF.